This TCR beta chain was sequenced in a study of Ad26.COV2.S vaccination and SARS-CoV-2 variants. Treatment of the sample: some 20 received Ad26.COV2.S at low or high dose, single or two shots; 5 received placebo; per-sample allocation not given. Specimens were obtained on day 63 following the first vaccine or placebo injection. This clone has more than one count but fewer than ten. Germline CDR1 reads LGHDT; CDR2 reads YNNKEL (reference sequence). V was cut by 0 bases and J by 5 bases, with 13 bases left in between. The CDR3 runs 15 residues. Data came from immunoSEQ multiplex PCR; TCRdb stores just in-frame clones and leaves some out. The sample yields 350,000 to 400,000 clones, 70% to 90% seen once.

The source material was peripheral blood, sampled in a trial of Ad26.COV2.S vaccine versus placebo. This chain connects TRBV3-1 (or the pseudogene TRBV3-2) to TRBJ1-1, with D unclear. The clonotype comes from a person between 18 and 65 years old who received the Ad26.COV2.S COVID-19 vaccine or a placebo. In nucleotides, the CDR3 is TGTGCCAGCAGCCAAGAGGGTATATCAGGAACTGAAGCTTTCTTT. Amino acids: CASSQEGISGTEAFF.